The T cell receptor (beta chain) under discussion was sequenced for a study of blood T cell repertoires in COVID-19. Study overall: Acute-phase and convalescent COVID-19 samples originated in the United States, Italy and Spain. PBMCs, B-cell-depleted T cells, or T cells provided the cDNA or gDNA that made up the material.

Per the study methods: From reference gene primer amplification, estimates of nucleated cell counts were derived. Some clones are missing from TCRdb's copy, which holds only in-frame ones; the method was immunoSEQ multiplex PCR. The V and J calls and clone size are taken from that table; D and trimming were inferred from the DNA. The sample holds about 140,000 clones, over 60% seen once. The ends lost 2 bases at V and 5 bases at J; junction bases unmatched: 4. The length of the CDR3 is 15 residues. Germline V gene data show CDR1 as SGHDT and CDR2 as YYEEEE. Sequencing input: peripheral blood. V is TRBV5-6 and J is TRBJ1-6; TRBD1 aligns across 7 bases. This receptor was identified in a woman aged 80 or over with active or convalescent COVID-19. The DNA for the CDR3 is TGTGCCAGCAGCTTAGGGGGCCCGGATAATTCACCCCTCCACTTT. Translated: CASSLGGPDNSPLHF.